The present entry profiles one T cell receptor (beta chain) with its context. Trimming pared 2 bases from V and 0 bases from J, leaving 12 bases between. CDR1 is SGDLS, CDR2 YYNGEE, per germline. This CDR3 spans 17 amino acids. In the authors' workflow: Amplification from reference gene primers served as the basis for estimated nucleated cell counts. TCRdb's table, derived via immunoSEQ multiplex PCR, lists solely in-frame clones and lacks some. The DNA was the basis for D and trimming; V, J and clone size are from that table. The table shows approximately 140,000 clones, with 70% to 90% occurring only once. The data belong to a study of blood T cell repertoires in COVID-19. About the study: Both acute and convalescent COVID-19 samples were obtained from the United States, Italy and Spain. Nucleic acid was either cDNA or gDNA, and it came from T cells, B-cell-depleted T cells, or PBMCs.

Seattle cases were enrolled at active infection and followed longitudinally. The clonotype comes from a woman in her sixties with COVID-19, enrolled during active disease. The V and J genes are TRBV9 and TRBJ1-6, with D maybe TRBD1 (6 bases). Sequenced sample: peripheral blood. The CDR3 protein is CASSVRDKSSYNSPLHF. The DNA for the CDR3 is TGTGCCAGCAGCGTCCGGGACAAGAGCTCCTATAATTCACCCCTCCACTTT. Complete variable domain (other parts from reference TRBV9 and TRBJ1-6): DSGVTQTPKHLITATGQRVTLRCSPRSGDLSVYWYQQSLDQGLQFLIQYYNGEERAKGNILERFSAQQFPDLHSELNLSSLELGDSALYFCASSVRDKSSYNSPLHFGNGTRLTVT.